This TCR beta chain derives from a study of blood T cell repertoires in COVID-19. For the study at large: Samples of COVID-19 (acute and convalescent) were obtained from the United States, Italy and Spain.

This clone was seen once. The repertoire was sequenced with immunoSEQ multiplex PCR; TCRdb's copy has only in-frame clones and lacks some. The table shows 150,000 to 250,000 clones, with roughly 77% occurring only once. Trimming took 5 bases from V and 0 from J, leaving 8 bases between them. This CDR3 spans 13 amino acids. Germline CDR1 reads SGHRS; CDR2 reads YFSETQ. The sequence derives from a woman in her thirties or forties with COVID-19, enrolled during active disease. The chain is built from TRBV5-1 and TRBJ1-1; TRBD1 might be the D (6 bases). Sequencing was done on a sample of peripheral blood. The CDR3 nucleotides read TGCGCCAGCAGGACAGGAATGAACACTGAAGCTTTCTTT. Its protein product is CASRTGMNTEAFF.